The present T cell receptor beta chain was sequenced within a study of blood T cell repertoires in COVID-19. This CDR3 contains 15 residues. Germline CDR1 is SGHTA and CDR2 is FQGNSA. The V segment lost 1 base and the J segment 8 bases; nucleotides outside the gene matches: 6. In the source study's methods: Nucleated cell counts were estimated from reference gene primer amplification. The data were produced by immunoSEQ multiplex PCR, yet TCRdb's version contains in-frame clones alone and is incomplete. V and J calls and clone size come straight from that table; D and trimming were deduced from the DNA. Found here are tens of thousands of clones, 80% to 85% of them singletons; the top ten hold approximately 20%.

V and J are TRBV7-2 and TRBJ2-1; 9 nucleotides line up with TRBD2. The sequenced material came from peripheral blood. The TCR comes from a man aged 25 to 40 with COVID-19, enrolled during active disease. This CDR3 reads CASSLVPSGMYEQFF. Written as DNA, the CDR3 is TGTGCCAGCAGCTTAGTTCCTAGCGGGATGTATGAGCAGTTCTTC.